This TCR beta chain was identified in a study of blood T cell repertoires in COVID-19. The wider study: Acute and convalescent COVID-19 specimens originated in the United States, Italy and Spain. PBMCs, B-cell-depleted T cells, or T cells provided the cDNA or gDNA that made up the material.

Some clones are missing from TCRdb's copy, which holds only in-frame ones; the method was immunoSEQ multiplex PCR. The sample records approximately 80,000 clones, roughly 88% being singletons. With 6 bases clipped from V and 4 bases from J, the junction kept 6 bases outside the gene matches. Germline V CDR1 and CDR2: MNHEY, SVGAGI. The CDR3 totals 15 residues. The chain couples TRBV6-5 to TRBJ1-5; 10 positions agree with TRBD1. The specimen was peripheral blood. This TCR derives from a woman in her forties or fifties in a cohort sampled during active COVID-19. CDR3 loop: CASSPDRGPNQPQHF. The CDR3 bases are TGTGCCAGCAGCCCAGACAGGGGGCCTAATCAGCCCCAGCATTTT.